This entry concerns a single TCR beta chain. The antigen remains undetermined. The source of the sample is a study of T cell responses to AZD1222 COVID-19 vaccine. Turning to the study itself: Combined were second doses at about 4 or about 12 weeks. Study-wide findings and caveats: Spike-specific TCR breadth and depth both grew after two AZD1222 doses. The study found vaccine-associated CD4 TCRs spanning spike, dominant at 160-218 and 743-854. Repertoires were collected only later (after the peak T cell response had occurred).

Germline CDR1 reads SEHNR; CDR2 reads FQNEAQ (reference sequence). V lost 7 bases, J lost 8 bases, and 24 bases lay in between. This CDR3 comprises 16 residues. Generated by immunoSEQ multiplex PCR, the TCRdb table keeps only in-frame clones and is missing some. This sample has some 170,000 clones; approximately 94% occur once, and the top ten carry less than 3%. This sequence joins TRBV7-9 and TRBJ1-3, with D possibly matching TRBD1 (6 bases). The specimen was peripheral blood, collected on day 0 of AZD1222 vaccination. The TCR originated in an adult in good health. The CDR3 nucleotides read TGTGCCAGCACCTCGGCTCTGGGGGGCGGTTTGGACACCATATATTTT. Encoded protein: CASTSALGGGLDTIYF.